The rows below give T cell receptor beta chains drawn from one sample of a study of cytomegalovirus exposure and HLA in healthy donors. The table came from immunoSEQ multiplex PCR; TCRdb's copy has only in-frame clones and leaves some out. Among about 170,000 clones listed, 84% were seen once. The material sequenced was PBMCs. These receptors all stem from a girl aged 5-17 years in good health and CMV-seropositive. CDR3s include the opening cysteine and the closing phenylalanine or tryptophan. D genes are given only for firm matches. The size field is filled for only some rows; it gives once, few, many or a size class.

clone_size | j_call | v_call | d_call | cdr3_nt | cdr3_aa
once | TRBJ2-5 | TRBV11-3 | . | TGTGCCAGCAGCTTAGTAGGCCGGGGGTCCTACCAAGAGACCCAGTACTTC | CASSLVGRGSYQETQYF
. | TRBJ2-4 | TRBV10-1 | TRBD1 | TGCGCCAGCAGTGAGTCTCACGGACAGGGGGAGAACATTCAGTACTTC | CASSESHGQGENIQYF
. | TRBJ1-6 | TRBV6-1 | . | TGTGCCAGCAGTGGGGAGGGGACCTTCTATAATTCACCCCTCCACTTT | CASSGEGTFYNSPLHF
. | TRBJ1-5 | TRBV5-6 | TRBD1 | TGTGCCAGCAGCTTCGGACAGGTGAGCAATCAGCCCCAGCATTTT | CASSFGQVSNQPQHF
. | TRBJ1-2 | TRBV19 | . | TGTGCCAGTAGTATGGGGGCGGCAGGGGATGTCTACACCTTC | CASSMGAAGDVYTF
few | TRBJ1-5 | TRBV5-8 | TRBD1 | TGTGCCAGCAGCATAAACAGGGGATGGCAGCCCCAGCATTTT | CASSINRGWQPQHF
. | TRBJ1-1 | TRBV9 | . | TGTGCCAGCAGCGTAGGGTCTAGTAACACTGAAGCTTTCTTT | CASSVGSSNTEAFF
. | TRBJ2-1 | TRBV6-5 | TRBD2 | TGTGCCAGCAGTTACTCTCCTAGCGGGGGGACCAATGAGCAGTTCTTC | CASSYSPSGGTNEQFF
. | TRBJ2-7 | TRBV20-1 | TRBD2 | TGCAGTGCTTTACTAGCGTACGAGCAGTACTTC | CSALLAYEQYF
. | TRBJ2-1 | TRBV4-2 | TRBD2 | TGTGCCAGCAGCTCCGGGACTAGCGGGGGCAATGAGCAGTTCTTC | CASSSGTSGGNEQFF
. | TRBJ1-5 | TRBV18 | . | TGTGCCAGCTCTCCCCGACAGGATAGCAATCAGCCCCAGCATTTT | CASSPRQDSNQPQHF
. | TRBJ2-3 | TRBV6-4 | TRBD2 | TGTGCCATCCCGGGACTAGCGGGGTTTAGGGCAGATACGCAGTATTTT | CAIPGLAGFRADTQYF
few | TRBJ1-2 | TRBV27 | . | TGTGCCAGCAGTTCGACAGAGACTAACTATGGCTACACCTTC | CASSSTETNYGYTF
few | TRBJ1-3 | TRBV6-1 | . | TGTGCCAGCAGTGATCACACCATCGGAAACACCATATATTTT | CASSDHTIGNTIYF
. | TRBJ2-2 | TRBV9 | . | TGTGCCAGCAGCGTAGATCCGGGAACCGGGGAGCTGTTTTTT | CASSVDPGTGELFF
. | TRBJ1-2 | TRBV7-3 | . | TGTGCCAGCAGCTTAAGGAGGGGAGACTATGGCTACACCTTC | CASSLRRGDYGYTF